A selection of T cell receptor beta chains follows, all from one sample in a study of T cell responses to AZD1222 COVID-19 vaccine. Here immunoSEQ multiplex PCR was the method, and the copy in TCRdb shows in-frame clones only, minus some. This table holds 130,000 or so clones, about 90% found once. The sample here was peripheral blood, taken on day 0 of AZD1222 vaccination. The origin of the receptors is an adult in good health. The CDR3 runs from the conserved cysteine through the conserved F or W. A D gene is named only where the DNA matches it firmly. The listing skips clone size in some rows; elsewhere it reads once, few, many or a size class.

-	-	TRBJ1-1	TRBV7-6	CASSLASLARMNTEAFF	TGTGCCAGCAGCTTAGCCTCATTAGCAAGGATGAACACTGAAGCTTTCTTT
-	-	TRBJ1-2	TRBV12-3/TRBV12-4	CASSLGDYYGYTF	TGTGCCAGCAGCCTGGGGGACTACTATGGCTACACCTTC
-	-	TRBJ2-2	TRBV5-4	CASSLDAGELFF	TGTGCCAGCAGCTTGGACGCCGGGGAGCTGTTTTTT
-	-	TRBJ1-5	TRBV16	CASSPLGDQPQHF	TGTGCCAGCAGCCCACTCGGGGATCAGCCCCAGCATTTT
few	-	TRBJ2-2	TRBV6-4	CASSRQANTGELFF	TGTGCCAGCAGTCGACAGGCGAACACCGGGGAGCTGTTTTTT
-	TRBD2	TRBJ2-1	TRBV18	CASSPGLEVEEQFF	TGTGCCAGCTCACCGGGACTAGAGGTCGAGGAGCAGTTCTTC
-	-	TRBJ2-7	TRBV7-9	CASSRPGLRYEQYF	TGTGCCAGCAGTCGTCCGGGACTCAGGTACGAGCAGTACTTC
-	TRBD1	TRBJ2-1	TRBV27	CASSFPGTGGNEQFF	TGTGCCAGCAGTTTCCCCGGGACAGGGGGCAATGAGCAGTTCTTC
-	-	TRBJ1-2	TRBV5-8	CASSPGQRTNYGYTF	TGTGCCAGCAGCCCAGGACAGCGCACTAACTATGGCTACACCTTC
-	TRBD2	TRBJ2-1	TRBV5-1	CASSVRLAGGDNEQFF	TGCGCCAGCAGCGTACGACTAGCGGGAGGGGACAATGAGCAGTTCTTC
-	TRBD1	TRBJ1-2	TRBV6-6	CASSYSDRGHYGYTF	TGTGCCAGCAGTTACAGCGACAGGGGTCACTATGGCTACACCTTC
-	TRBD1	TRBJ1-5	TRBV12-5	CASGTGIGNQPQHF	TGTGCTAGTGGGACAGGGATTGGCAATCAGCCCCAGCATTTT
-	TRBD1	TRBJ1-1	TRBV4-1	CASSQGDRMSQAFF	TGCGCCAGCAGCCAAGGGGACAGGATGAGCCAAGCTTTCTTT
once	TRBD1	TRBJ2-7	TRBV20-1	CSASRDRGSRMHYEQYF	TGCAGTGCTAGTCGGGACAGAGGATCCCGAATGCACTACGAGCAGTACTTC
-	TRBD1	TRBJ2-3	TRBV6-4	CASSAGDSDTDTQYF	TGTGCCAGCAGTGCTGGGGACAGTGACACAGATACGCAGTATTTT
-	-	TRBJ1-1	TRBV29-1	CSVEEGPGYPEAFF	TGCAGCGTTGAAGAGGGTCCGGGGTACCCTGAAGCTTTCTTT
-	TRBD1	TRBJ1-1	TRBV6-5	CASRYGQGATEAFF	TGTGCCAGCAGATATGGACAGGGGGCGACTGAAGCTTTCTTT
-	-	TRBJ1-2	TRBV6-5	CASSPAGTGNYGYTF	TGTGCCAGCAGTCCCGCCGGGACCGGTAACTATGGCTACACCTTC
-	-	TRBJ1-4	TRBV28	CASTPQRKQGLKLFF	TGTGCCAGCACCCCTCAACGCAAACAGGGTTTAAAACTGTTTTTT
-	-	TRBJ1-1	TRBV24-1	CATSDSGTNTEAFF	TGTGCCACCAGTGATTCAGGGACGAACACTGAAGCTTTCTTT
-	TRBD1	TRBJ2-5	TRBV6-1	CASSEWITSGQGDQPQYF	TGTGCCAGCAGTGAATGGATAACGTCGGGACAGGGGGACCAGCCCCAGTACTTC
-	TRBD2	TRBJ2-1	TRBV3-1/TRBV3-2	CASSQGRTSGRLWDEQFF	TGTGCCAGCAGCCAAGGTCGGACTAGCGGGAGGCTTTGGGATGAGCAGTTCTTC
few	-	TRBJ1-4	TRBV11-2	CASSFDGRGAEKLFF	TGTGCCAGCAGCTTCGACGGGAGGGGTGCTGAAAAACTGTTTTTT
-	-	TRBJ1-1	TRBV27	CASSPRPTEAFF	TGTGCCAGCAGTCCCCGGCCCACTGAAGCTTTCTTT
-	TRBD1	TRBJ1-1	TRBV30	CACKQGGNTEAFF	TGTGCCTGTAAACAGGGGGGGAACACTGAAGCTTTCTTT
-	-	TRBJ2-2	TRBV7-3	CASSLSSLGTGELFF	TGTGCCAGCAGCTTATCCAGCCTTGGCACCGGGGAGCTGTTTTTT
-	-	TRBJ2-3	TRBV28	CASRPRRNTGTQYF	TGTGCCAGCAGACCAAGAAGGAATACGGGTACGCAGTATTTT
-	TRBD1	TRBJ2-7	TRBV30	CAWRRTGLPSWRYEQYF	TGTGCCTGGAGAAGGACAGGGCTACCCAGTTGGCGCTACGAGCAGTACTTC
-	TRBD1	TRBJ1-5	TRBV7-9	CASSQLGTGLQPQHF	TGTGCCAGCAGCCAGTTGGGGACAGGACTTCAGCCCCAGCATTTT
-	-	TRBJ2-3	TRBV18	CASSNRDFTDTQYF	TGTGCCAGCTCAAACCGGGACTTCACAGATACGCAGTATTTT
-	-	TRBJ2-7	TRBV28	CASRASPLEQYF	TGTGCCAGCAGAGCCTCCCCCCTCGAGCAGTACTTC
-	-	TRBJ1-2	TRBV9	CASSVEQGLNYGYTF	TGTGCCAGCAGCGTAGAACAGGGACTTAACTATGGCTACACCTTC
-	-	TRBJ1-5	TRBV9	CASSVEDRSDQPQHF	TGTGCCAGCAGCGTAGAAGACCGGTCGGATCAGCCCCAGCATTTT
once	-	TRBJ1-1	TRBV6-6	CASSWESTEAFF	TGTGCCAGCAGTTGGGAGAGCACTGAAGCTTTCTTT
-	-	TRBJ2-7	TRBV7-8	CASSLSPKVLEQYF	TGTGCCAGCAGCTTATCCCCAAAGGTCCTCGAGCAGTACTTC
once	TRBD1	TRBJ1-2	TRBV18	CASSRQGNYGYTF	TGTGCCAGCTCCCGACAGGGTAACTATGGCTACACCTTC
-	-	TRBJ2-7	TRBV11-2	CASSLGGVSSYEQYF	TGTGCCAGCAGCTTAGGCGGGGTAAGCTCCTACGAGCAGTACTTC
-	TRBD2	TRBJ2-7	TRBV14	CASSRGLANPPYEQYF	TGTGCCAGCAGCCGGGGACTAGCGAACCCTCCCTACGAGCAGTACTTC
-	-	TRBJ1-5	TRBV19	CASTPGRVGYQPQHF	TGTGCCAGTACCCCAGGGAGGGTGGGGTATCAGCCCCAGCATTTT
once	-	TRBJ1-3	TRBV27	CASSMTGAGNTIYF	TGTGCCAGCAGTATGACAGGAGCTGGAAACACCATATATTTT
-	TRBD1	TRBJ2-5	TRBV10-2	CASSPTGDRGTQYF	TGCGCCAGCAGCCCAACAGGGGATCGGGGGACCCAGTACTTC
-	-	TRBJ1-5	TRBV19	CASSRRPNQPQHF	TGTGCCAGTAGCCGACGGCCCAATCAGCCCCAGCATTTT
-	TRBD1	TRBJ2-7	TRBV5-4	CASSNRGSKSYEQYF	TGTGCCAGCAGCAACAGGGGGTCTAAGTCCTACGAGCAGTACTTC
-	-	TRBJ1-1	TRBV6-5	CASSYSGGNTEAFF	TGTGCCAGCAGTTACTCGGGGGGGAACACTGAAGCTTTCTTT
once	-	TRBJ2-2	TRBV21-1	CASSKELDLRSNTGELFF	TGTGCCAGCAGCAAAGAATTGGACCTCCGGTCGAACACCGGGGAGCTGTTTTTT
-	-	TRBJ1-3	TRBV7-9	CASSLGGTGSGNTIYF	TGTGCCAGCAGCTTAGGGGGAACAGGGTCTGGAAACACCATATATTTT
-	-	TRBJ1-2	TRBV3-1/TRBV3-2	CASSQVTGRDYGYTF	TGTGCCAGCAGCCAAGTCACAGGGAGAGACTATGGCTACACCTTC
-	-	TRBJ1-6	TRBV7-9	CASSLGFNSPLHF	TGTGCCAGCAGCTTGGGGTTCAATTCACCCCTCCACTTT
-	TRBD2	TRBJ2-3	TRBV11-2	CASSLVTSGSTDTQYF	TGTGCCAGCAGCTTAGTCACTAGCGGGAGCACAGATACGCAGTATTTT
-	TRBD1	TRBJ2-7	TRBV19	CATTPGQGPYEQYF	TGTGCCACCACTCCGGGACAGGGACCCTACGAGCAGTACTTC
-	-	TRBJ1-1	TRBV7-9	CASSISETLEAFF	TGTGCCAGCTCCATTAGTGAAACCCTTGAAGCTTTCTTT
-	TRBD1	TRBJ1-1	TRBV30	CAWSVGTGNEAFF	TGTGCCTGGAGTGTCGGGACAGGGAATGAAGCTTTCTTT
-	-	TRBJ1-5	TRBV5-8	CASTTYQPQHF	TGTGCCAGCACCACCTATCAGCCCCAGCATTTT
-	-	TRBJ1-2	TRBV3-1/TRBV3-2	CASSQPKATGGYTF	TGTGCCAGCAGCCAACCGAAAGCAACCGGTGGCTACACCTTC
-	-	TRBJ1-1	TRBV30	CASSPGGTEAFF	TGTGCCTCCTCCCCTGGGGGAACTGAAGCTTTCTTT
-	-	TRBJ1-3	TRBV23-1	CASWGLSTYTIYF	TGCGCCAGCTGGGGTCTTTCCACGTACACCATATATTTT
-	TRBD1	TRBJ2-7	TRBV15	CATSRDLQGADEQYF	TGTGCCACCAGCAGAGATCTACAGGGGGCCGACGAGCAGTACTTC